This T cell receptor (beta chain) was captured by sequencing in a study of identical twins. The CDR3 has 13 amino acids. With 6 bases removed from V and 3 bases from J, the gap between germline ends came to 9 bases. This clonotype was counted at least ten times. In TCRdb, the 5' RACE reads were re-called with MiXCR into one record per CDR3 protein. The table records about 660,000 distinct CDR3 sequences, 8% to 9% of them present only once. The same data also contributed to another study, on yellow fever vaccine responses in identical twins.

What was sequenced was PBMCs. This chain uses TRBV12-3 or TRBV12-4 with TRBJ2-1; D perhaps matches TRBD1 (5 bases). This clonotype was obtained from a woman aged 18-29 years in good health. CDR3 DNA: TGTGCCAGCAGCTTGACAGTCTACAATGAGCAGTTCTTC. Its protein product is CASSLTVYNEQFF.